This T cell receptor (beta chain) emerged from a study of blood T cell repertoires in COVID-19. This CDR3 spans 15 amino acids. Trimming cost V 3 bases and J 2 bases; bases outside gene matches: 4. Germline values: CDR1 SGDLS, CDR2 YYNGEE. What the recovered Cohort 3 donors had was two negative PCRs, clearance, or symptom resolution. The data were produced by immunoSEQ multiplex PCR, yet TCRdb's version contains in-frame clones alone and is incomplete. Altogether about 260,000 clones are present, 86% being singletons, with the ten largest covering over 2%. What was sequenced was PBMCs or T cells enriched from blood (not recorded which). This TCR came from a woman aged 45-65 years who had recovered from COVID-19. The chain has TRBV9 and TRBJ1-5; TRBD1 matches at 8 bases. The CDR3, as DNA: TGTGCCAGCAGCGAGGAGGACAGGGGCAATCAGCCCCAGCATTTT. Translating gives CASSEEDRGNQPQHF.